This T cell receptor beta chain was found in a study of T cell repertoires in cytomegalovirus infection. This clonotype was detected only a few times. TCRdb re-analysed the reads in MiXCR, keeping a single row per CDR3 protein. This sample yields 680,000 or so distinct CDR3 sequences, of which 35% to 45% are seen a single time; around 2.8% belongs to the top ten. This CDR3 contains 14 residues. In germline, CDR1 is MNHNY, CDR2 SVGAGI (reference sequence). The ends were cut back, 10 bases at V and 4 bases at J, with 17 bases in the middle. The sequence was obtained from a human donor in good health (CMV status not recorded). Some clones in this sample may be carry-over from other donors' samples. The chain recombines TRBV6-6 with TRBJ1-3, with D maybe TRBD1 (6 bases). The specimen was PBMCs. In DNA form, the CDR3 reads TGTGCCACCGAAAGAGCAGGGGCCGGAAACACCATATATTTT. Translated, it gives CATERAGAGNTIYF.